The rows below give T cell receptor beta chains drawn from one sample of a study of CD8 T cells in ankylosing spondylitis. TCRdb itself ran the 5' RACE reads through MiXCR, one entry per CDR3 protein. The sample lists approximately 500,000 distinct CDR3 sequences; 9.5% to 15% were seen once. Sequences were obtained from blood, either unsorted or a sorted T cell fraction (not recorded which). All receptors derive from a male donor with ankylosing spondylitis. Both conserved end residues are trimmed from each CDR3. D genes are given only for firm matches. A clone size is listed for some rows: how often the clone was seen (once, few, many), or a class if it is expanded.

>TRBJ1-6|NA|TRBV20-1|NA
SASDAGRDSPLH
>TRBJ2-5|NA|TRBV30|NA
AWSRGSRTQY
>TRBJ2-7|TRBD2|TRBV20-1|NA
SARDPASGPYEQY
>TRBJ2-3|TRBD2|TRBV5-1|many
ASSTRTSEDTQY
>TRBJ2-1|NA|TRBV7-9|NA
ASSPMRNHNEQF
>TRBJ1-1|NA|TRBV20-1|NA
SASEDPNTEAF
>TRBJ2-3|NA|TRBV29-1|many
SVEPTPDTQY
>TRBJ2-1|TRBD1|TRBV14|few
ASSLPGTGQF
>TRBJ2-1|NA|TRBV4-2|few
ASSQDEGGGAYNEQF
>TRBJ1-2|NA|TRBV11-2|NA
ASSPAKGTYGYT
>TRBJ2-1|NA|TRBV20-1|few
SARLPHNEQF
>TRBJ1-5|TRBD1|TRBV7-2|NA
ASSLVTGGNQPQH
>TRBJ2-2|TRBD2|TRBV2|few
ASSEARLARGTGELF
>TRBJ2-2|TRBD2|TRBV10-1|few
ASSEGLAGAATGELF
>TRBJ2-2|TRBD2|TRBV2|few
ASSETSKAGELF
>TRBJ2-7|NA|TRBV9|NA
ASSLRDIPYEQY
>TRBJ1-4|NA|TRBV4-1|few
ASSQDRASLNEKLF
>TRBJ2-3|TRBD2|TRBV7-6|few
ASSSSGGEDTQY
>TRBJ1-5|NA|TRBV19|few
ASSERNNQPQH
>TRBJ2-1|TRBD2|TRBV7-2|few
ASSTRTSGRAHEQF
>TRBJ2-5|NA|TRBV20-1|few
SADETSQETQY
>TRBJ1-5|NA|TRBV7-2|few
ASSLEGRGRPQH
>TRBJ2-1|TRBD2|TRBV2|few
TTQRELGNEQF
>TRBJ1-1|TRBD1|TRBV3-1|few
ASSRTTTGTEAF
>TRBJ2-1|NA|TRBV7-9|once
ASRPGEVNEQF
>TRBJ1-5|NA|TRBV7-2|few
ASSLKGLEPQH
>TRBJ2-1|NA|TRBV4-2|many
ASSQDPDRGPGLAMMAQF
>TRBJ1-5|TRBD1|TRBV7-9|few
ASSGQGAQPQH
>TRBJ2-1|TRBD2|TRBV20-1|NA
SASGGRWNEQF
>TRBJ2-5|NA|TRBV29-1|NA
SVEPAGETQY
>TRBJ2-5|TRBD2|TRBV19|NA
ASSIVASGRVKTQY
>TRBJ1-5|TRBD1|TRBV20-1|NA
SARAETGRDQPQH
>TRBJ2-2|NA|TRBV27|few
ASSFFPTGELF
>TRBJ2-1|TRBD2|TRBV20-1|few
SANQRERTDNEQF
>TRBJ2-5|TRBD1|TRBV20-1|NA
SAAGQGKETQY
>TRBJ2-1|TRBD1|TRBV5-6|NA
ASSLEGAQGSSYNEQF
>TRBJ2-1|NA|TRBV18|NA
ASSVGSHNEQF
>TRBJ2-1|TRBD2|TRBV4-2|few
ASSQEGLAGGGQAYNEQF
>TRBJ2-3|NA|TRBV5-1|many
ASSLARTDTQY
>TRBJ2-2|NA|TRBV10-1|NA
ASSVKPEGELF
>TRBJ1-3|NA|TRBV3-1|NA
ASSLMGGNTIY
>TRBJ2-1|NA|TRBV19|NA
ASNKANEQF
>TRBJ2-3|NA|TRBV4-2|few
ASSQDIGPADTQY
>TRBJ2-7|NA|TRBV28|few
ASSTSGLALYEQY
>TRBJ2-1|TRBD2|TRBV20-1|NA
SPQNPAGANEQF
>TRBJ2-1|TRBD2|TRBV3-1|few
ASSHGLAGVGSYNEQF
>TRBJ1-2|NA|TRBV6-5|NA
ASKPTNYGYT
>TRBJ2-1|NA|TRBV20-1|few
SASHLDEQF
>TRBJ2-1|NA|TRBV20-1|NA
SARVLGDSLYNEQF
>TRBJ2-1|NA|TRBV9|few
ASSVGGPGWAYNEQF
>TRBJ2-7|TRBD2|TRBV20-1|many
SARLTSGTPYEQY
>TRBJ1-6|NA|TRBV29-1|few
SVEWGQGWSPLH
>TRBJ2-3|TRBD2|TRBV20-1|NA
SAHSGRATDTQY
>TRBJ2-3|TRBD2|TRBV24-1|NA
ATSDPGGDGTDTQY
>TRBJ2-1|TRBD2|TRBV20-1|few
SAEAGVAHNEQF
>TRBJ2-7|TRBD1|TRBV20-1|NA
SANRDRGNYEQY
>TRBJ2-2|NA|TRBV14|few
ASRNTVTGELF
>TRBJ1-4|NA|TRBV30|NA
AWSAHSGSG